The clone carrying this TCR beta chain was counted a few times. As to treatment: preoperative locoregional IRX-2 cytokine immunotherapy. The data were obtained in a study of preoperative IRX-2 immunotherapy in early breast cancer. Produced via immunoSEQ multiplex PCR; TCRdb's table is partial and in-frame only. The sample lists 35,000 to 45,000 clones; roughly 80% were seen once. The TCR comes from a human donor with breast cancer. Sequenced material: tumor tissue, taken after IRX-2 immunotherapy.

The CDR3 spells CASSQVDEQYF. In nucleotides, the CDR3 is TGTGCCAGCAGCCAAGTGGACGAGCAGTACTTC. The chain has TRBV14 and TRBJ2-7; D is undetermined. The CDR3 runs to 11 residues. Trimming cost V 1 base and J 5 bases, with 3 bases left between them. Germline CDR1 is SGHDN and CDR2 is FVKESK.